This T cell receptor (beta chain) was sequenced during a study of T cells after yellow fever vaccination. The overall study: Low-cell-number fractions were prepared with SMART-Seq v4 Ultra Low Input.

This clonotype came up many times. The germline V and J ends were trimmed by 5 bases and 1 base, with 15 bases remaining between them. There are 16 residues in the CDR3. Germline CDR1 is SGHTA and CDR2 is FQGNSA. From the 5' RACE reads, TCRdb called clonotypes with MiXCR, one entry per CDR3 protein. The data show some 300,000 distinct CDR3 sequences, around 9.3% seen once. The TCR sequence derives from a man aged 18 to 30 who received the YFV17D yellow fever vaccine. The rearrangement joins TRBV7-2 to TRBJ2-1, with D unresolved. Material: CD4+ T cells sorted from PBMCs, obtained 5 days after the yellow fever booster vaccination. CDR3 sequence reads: CASSQEWGRSYNEQFF. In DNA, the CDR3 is TGTGCCAGCAGCCAAGAGTGGGGTAGGTCCTACAATGAGCAGTTCTTC.